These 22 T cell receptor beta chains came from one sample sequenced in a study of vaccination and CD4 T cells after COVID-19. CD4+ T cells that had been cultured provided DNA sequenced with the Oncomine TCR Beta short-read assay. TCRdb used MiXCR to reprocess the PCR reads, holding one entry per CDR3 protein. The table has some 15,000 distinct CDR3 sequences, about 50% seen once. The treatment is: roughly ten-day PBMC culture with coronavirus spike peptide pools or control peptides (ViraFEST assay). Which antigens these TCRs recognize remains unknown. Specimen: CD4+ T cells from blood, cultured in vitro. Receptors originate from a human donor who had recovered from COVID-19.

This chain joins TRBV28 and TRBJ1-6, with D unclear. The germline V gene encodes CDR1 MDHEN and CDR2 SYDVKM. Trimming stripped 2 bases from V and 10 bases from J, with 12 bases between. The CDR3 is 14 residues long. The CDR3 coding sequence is TGTGCCAGCAGTTTAGGCTTAACTATATCACCCCTCCACTTT. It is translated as CASSLGLTISPLHF. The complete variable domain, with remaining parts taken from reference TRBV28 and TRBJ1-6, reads DVKVTQSSRYLVKRTGEKVFLECVQDMDHENMFWYRQDPGLGLRLIYFSYDVKMKEKGDIPEGYSVSREKKERFSLILESASTNQTSMYLCASSLGLTISPLHFGNGTRLTVT.

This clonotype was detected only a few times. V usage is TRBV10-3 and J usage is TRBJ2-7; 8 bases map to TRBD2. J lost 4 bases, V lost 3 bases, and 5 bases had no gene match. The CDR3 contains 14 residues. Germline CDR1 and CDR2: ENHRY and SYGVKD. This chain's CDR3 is CAISESGREYEQYF. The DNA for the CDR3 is TGTGCCATCAGTGAAAGCGGGAGAGAGTACGAGCAGTACTTC.

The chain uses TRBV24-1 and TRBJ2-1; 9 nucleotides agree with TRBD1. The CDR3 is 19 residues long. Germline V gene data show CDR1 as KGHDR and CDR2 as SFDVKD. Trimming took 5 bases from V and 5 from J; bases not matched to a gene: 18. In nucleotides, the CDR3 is TGTGCCACCAGTGGGGGGCGGGACAGGGAGAGTAGCGGCCACAATGAGCAGTTCTTC. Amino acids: CATSGGRDRESSGHNEQFF.

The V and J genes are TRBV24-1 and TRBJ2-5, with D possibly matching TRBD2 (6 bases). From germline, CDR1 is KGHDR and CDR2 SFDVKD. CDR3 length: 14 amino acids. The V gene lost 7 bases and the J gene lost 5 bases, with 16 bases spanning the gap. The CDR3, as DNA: TGTGCCACCAGGTCCTCCCGGGACTCCGAGACCCAGTACTTC. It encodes CATRSSRDSETQYF.

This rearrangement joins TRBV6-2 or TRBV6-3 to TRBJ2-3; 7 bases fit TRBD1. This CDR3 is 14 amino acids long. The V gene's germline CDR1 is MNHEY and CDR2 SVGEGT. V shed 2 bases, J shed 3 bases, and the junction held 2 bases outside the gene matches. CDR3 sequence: CASSYRQGTDTQYF. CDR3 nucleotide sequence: TGTGCCAGCAGTTACCGACAGGGAACAGATACGCAGTATTTT.

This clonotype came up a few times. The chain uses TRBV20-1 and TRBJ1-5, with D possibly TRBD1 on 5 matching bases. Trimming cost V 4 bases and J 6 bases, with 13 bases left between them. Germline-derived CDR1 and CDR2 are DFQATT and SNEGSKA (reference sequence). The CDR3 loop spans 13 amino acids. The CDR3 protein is CSAIFRVGQPQHF. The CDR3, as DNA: TGCAGTGCTATATTCAGGGTTGGTCAGCCCCAGCATTTT.

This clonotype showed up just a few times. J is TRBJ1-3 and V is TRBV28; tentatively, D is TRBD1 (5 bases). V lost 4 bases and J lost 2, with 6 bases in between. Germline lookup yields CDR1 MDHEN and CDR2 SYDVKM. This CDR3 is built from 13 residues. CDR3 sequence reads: CASSSRAGNTIYF. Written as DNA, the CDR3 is TGTGCCAGCAGTTCCAGGGCTGGAAACACCATATATTTT.

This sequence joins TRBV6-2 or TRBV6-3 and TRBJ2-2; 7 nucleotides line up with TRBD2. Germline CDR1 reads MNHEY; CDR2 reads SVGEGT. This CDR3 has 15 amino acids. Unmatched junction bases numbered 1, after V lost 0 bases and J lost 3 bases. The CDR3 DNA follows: TGTGCCAGCAGTTACTCCGCGGGGGACACCGGGGAGCTGTTTTTT. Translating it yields CASSYSAGDTGELFF.

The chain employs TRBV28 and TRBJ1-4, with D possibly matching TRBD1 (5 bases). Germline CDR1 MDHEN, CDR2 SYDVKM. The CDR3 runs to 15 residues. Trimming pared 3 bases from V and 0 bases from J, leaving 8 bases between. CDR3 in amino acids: CASSFGGATNEKLFF. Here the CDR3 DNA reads TGTGCCAGCAGTTTCGGAGGGGCAACTAATGAAAAACTGTTTTTT.

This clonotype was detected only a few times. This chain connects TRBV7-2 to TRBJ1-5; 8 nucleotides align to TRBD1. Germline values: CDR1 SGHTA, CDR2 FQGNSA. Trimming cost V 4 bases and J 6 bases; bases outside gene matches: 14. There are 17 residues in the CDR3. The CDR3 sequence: CASSSESGTGRGQPQHF. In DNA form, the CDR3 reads TGTGCCAGCAGCTCCGAATCCGGGACAGGTAGGGGTCAGCCCCAGCATTTT.

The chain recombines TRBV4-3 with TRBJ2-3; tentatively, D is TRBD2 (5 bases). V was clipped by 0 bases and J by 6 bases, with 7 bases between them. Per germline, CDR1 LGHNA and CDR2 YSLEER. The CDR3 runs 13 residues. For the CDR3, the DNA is TGCGCCAGCAGCCAAGAGTCGGGGGATACGCAGTATTTT. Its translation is CASSQESGDTQYF.

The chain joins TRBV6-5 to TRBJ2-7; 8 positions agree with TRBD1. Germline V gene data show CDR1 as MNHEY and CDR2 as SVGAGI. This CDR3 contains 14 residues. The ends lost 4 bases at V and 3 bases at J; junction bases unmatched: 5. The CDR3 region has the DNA TGTGCCAGCAGTTCGAGGACAGGGCACTACGAGCAGTACTTC. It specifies CASSSRTGHYEQYF.

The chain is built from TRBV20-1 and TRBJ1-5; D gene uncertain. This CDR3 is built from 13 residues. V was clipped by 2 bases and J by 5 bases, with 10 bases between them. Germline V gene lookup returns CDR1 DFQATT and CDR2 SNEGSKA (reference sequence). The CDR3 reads CSARLTADQPQHF. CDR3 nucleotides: TGCAGTGCTAGATTGACGGCAGATCAGCCCCAGCATTTT.

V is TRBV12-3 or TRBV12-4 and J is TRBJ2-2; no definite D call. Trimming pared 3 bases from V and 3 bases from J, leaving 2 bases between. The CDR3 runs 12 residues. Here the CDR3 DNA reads TGTGCCAGCAGTTTTCACACCGGGGAGCTGTTTTTT. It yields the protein CASSFHTGELFF.

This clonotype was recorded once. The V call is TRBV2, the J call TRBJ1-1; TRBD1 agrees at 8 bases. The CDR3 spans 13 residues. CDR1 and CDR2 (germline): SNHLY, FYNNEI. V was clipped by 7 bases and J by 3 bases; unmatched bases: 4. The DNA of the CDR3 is TGTGCCAGCAATCGACAGGGGTACACTGAAGCTTTCTTT. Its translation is CASNRQGYTEAFF. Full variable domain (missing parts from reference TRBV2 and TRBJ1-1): EPEVTQTPSHQVTQMGQEVILRCVPISNHLYFYWYRQILGQKVEFLVSFYNNEISEKSEIFDDQFSVERPDGSNFTLKIRSTKLEDSAMYFCASNRQGYTEAFFGQGTRLTVV.

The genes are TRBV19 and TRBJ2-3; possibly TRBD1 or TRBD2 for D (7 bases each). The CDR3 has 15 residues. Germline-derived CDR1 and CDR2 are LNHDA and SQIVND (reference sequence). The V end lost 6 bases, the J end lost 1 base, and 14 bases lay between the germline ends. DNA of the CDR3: TGTGCCAGTAGCCCCAGGGGGGGGGGCACAGATACGCAGTATTTT. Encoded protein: CASSPRGGGTDTQYF.

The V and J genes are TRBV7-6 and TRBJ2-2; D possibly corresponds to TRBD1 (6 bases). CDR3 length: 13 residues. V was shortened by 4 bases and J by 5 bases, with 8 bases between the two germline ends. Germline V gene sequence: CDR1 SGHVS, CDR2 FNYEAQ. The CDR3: CASSSRGTGELFF. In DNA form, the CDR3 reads TGTGCCAGCAGCTCCAGGGGAACCGGGGAGCTGTTTTTT.

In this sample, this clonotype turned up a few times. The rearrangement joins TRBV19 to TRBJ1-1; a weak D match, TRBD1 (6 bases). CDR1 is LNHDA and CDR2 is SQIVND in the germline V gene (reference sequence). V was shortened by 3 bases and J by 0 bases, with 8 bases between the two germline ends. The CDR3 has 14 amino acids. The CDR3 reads CASSIGGLNTEAFF. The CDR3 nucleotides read TGTGCCAGTAGTATTGGGGGCCTGAACACTGAAGCTTTCTTT.

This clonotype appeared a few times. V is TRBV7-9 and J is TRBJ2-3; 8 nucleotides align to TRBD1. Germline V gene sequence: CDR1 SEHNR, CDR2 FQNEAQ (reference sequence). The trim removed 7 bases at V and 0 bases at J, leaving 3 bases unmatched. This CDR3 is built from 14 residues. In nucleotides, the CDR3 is TGTGCCAGCACCGGACAGGGAAGCACAGATACGCAGTATTTT. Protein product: CASTGQGSTDTQYF.

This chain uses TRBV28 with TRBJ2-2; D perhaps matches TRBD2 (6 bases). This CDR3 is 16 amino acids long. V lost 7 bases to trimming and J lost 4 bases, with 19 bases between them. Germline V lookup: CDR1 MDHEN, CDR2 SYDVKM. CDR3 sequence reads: CASTNNRLVATGELFF. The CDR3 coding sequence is TGTGCCAGCACCAATAATCGACTAGTCGCCACCGGGGAGCTGTTTTTT.

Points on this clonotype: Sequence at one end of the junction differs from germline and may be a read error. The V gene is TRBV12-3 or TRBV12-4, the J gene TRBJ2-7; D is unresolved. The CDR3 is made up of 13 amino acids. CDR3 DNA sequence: TGTGCCAGCAGTTTTATCGATCGAACGGTCCCCCACTTC. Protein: CASSFIDRTVPHF.

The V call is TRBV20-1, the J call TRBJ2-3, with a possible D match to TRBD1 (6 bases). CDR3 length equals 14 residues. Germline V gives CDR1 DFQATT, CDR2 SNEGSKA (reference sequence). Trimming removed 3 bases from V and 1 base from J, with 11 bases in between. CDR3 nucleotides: TGCAGTGCTAGGTGGACAGAAGGCACAGATACGCAGTATTTT. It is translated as CSARWTEGTDTQYF.